This is a list of T cell receptor beta chains from one sample in a study of regulatory T cells in long-lasting Graves disease. MiXCR, run by TCRdb on the multiplex PCR reads, gives a single entry per CDR3 protein. The profile shows roughly 420,000 distinct CDR3 sequences, roughly 15% of them singletons. Another study also made use of these data, one on T cells in Graves' hyperthyroidism and ophthalmopathy.

The sample was peripheral blood mononuclear cells (PBMCs), taken at new diagnosis, from a patient treated with antithyroid drugs. Receptor source: a woman younger than 45 with Graves disease. Both conserved end residues are trimmed from each CDR3. Fields, in order: J gene, V gene, CDR3 protein.

>TRBJ1-1|TRBV7-9
ASSSSTEAF
>TRBJ1-4|TRBV6-1
ASRWTGGRRETDEKLF
>TRBJ1-2|TRBV6-2/TRBV6-3
ASRRTVYGYT
>TRBJ2-3|TRBV14
ASSLDLTDTQY
>TRBJ1-2|TRBV4-3
ASSQDQWTTLNYGYT
>TRBJ1-2|TRBV7-9
ASSLQGWRGYT
>TRBJ2-1|TRBV5-4
ASSFSSTGNEQF
>TRBJ2-7|TRBV28
ASKKEVSESTYEQY
>TRBJ2-7|TRBV20-1
SARDRDRVIYEQY
>TRBJ2-7|TRBV7-2
ASSQGGPGQAFSYEQY
>TRBJ2-7|TRBV6-1
ASSPRGLAGVTYEQY
>TRBJ2-1|TRBV20-1
SATPLAGHNEQF
>TRBJ2-7|TRBV10-3
AISESSSYEQC
>TRBJ2-6|TRBV9
ASSVGREVTGANVLT
>TRBJ1-3|TRBV11-2
ASSLQNSGNTIY
>TRBJ2-5|TRBV7-9
ASSLVGLGPVVFGLAGDPY
>TRBJ1-1|TRBV11-2
ASSIQPYTEAF
>TRBJ2-3|TRBV10-3
AISERTGESTDTQY
>TRBJ2-5|TRBV7-8
ASSFQGALLPQETQY
>TRBJ1-3|TRBV28
ASSGARVLNTIY
>TRBJ2-5|TRBV3-1
ASSQERQRQETQY
>TRBJ2-2|TRBV3-1
ASSGDGELF
>TRBJ2-1|TRBV3-1
ASSQDFLGNEQF
>TRBJ2-1|TRBV5-1
ASSYGQAYNEQF
>TRBJ1-2|TRBV19
ASSMVGSHYGYT
>TRBJ2-1|TRBV6-1
ASSHTGTSGRAQQLNNEQF
>TRBJ2-1|TRBV28
AISSYNEQF
>TRBJ2-3|TRBV28
ASSRDSSADTQY
>TRBJ2-5|TRBV27
ASSPGLAVSGETQY
>TRBJ1-2|TRBV15
ATSRTGQGFYYGYT
>TRBJ1-2|TRBV30
AWTLRGLFGYT
>TRBJ2-7|TRBV20-1
SAARDRGGEQY
>TRBJ2-7|TRBV24-1
ATSDLNYEQY
>TRBJ2-1|TRBV2
ASHKGTSTNEQF
>TRBJ2-7|TRBV3-1
ASSHSSGSPYEQY
>TRBJ2-1|TRBV6-1
ASGRGFNEQF
>TRBJ2-3|TRBV11-2
ASSLVPSLTDTQY
>TRBJ2-1|TRBV27
ASMRASSYNEQF
>TRBJ2-7|TRBV27
ASTLRGTQSYEQY
>TRBJ1-1|TRBV29-1
SVGGLPGTEAF
>TRBJ2-7|TRBV14
ASSPWDVYEQY